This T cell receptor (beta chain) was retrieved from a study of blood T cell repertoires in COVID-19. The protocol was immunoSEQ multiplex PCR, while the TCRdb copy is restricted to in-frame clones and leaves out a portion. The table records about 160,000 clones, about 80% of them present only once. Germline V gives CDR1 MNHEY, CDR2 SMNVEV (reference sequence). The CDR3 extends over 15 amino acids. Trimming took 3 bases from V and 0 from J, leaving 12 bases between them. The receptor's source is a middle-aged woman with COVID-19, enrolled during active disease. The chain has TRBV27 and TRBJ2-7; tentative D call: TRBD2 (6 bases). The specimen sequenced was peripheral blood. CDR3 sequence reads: CASSLVGGGSYEQYF. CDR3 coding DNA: TGTGCCAGCAGTTTGGTCGGGGGTGGCTCCTACGAGCAGTACTTC.